These T cell receptor beta chains were read from a single sample in a study of CD8 T cells in Susac syndrome. TCRdb called the immunoSEQ multiplex PCR reads again in MiXCR, with one record for every CDR3 protein. Of some 180,000 distinct CDR3 sequences in the sample, about 93% were seen once. Sequenced: CD4+ T cells from PBMCs. The receptors originated from a human donor with Susac syndrome. Each CDR3 is given with its conserved first and last residue. The order of the fields is D gene, V gene, J gene, clone size, CDR3 DNA, CDR3 protein. The D gene is left open where the match is weak. Clone sizes are given selectively: once, few, many, or a class where the clone is expanded.

>TRBD2|TRBV6-6|TRBJ2-5|NA
TGTGCCAGCAGTTCCCGACTAGCGGGAGGACAAGAGACCCAGTACTTC
CASSSRLAGGQETQYF
>NA|TRBV9|TRBJ2-6|NA
TGTGCCAGCAGCGTAGGAGGCGGGACAGAAGATACTTACTCTGGGGCCAACGTCCTGACTTTC
CASSVGGGTEDTYSGANVLTF
>NA|TRBV30|TRBJ1-1|NA
TGTGCCTGGAGTGTACGGGGGGCCGGCACTGAAGCTTTCTTT
CAWSVRGAGTEAFF
>NA|TRBV12-3/TRBV12-4|TRBJ1-4|NA
TGTGCCAGCAGTAGCTCCCCTGCGGGGGAAAAACTGTTTTTT
CASSSSPAGEKLFF
>NA|TRBV29-1|TRBJ2-7|NA
TGCAGCGTTGAAGGGACGACAGGCGATAACTACGAGCAGTACTTC
CSVEGTTGDNYEQYF
>NA|TRBV12-3/TRBV12-4|TRBJ2-6|NA
TGTGCCAGCAGTTTCAGTAGCTCTGGGGCCAACGTCCTGACTTTC
CASSFSSSGANVLTF
>NA|TRBV5-4|TRBJ1-1|NA
TGTGCCAGCAGCGTGGAGGGGACAATGAACACTGAAGCTTTCTTT
CASSVEGTMNTEAFF
>TRBD1|TRBV27|TRBJ1-1|few
TGTGCCAGCAGTCTTAACAGGGGAGGTACTGAAGCTTTCTTT
CASSLNRGGTEAFF
>NA|TRBV6-2/TRBV6-3|TRBJ2-5|NA
TGTGCCAGCCGGCCGATGGGAGTGGGGGAGACCCAGTACTTC
CASRPMGVGETQYF
>TRBD1|TRBV29-1|TRBJ1-5|once
TGCAGCGTTGAAGGGACAGGAAGAGAGAGCAATCAGCCCCAGCATTTT
CSVEGTGRESNQPQHF
>TRBD1|TRBV28|TRBJ1-2|NA
TGTGCCAGCAAGTTGGGACAGCAAACTAACTATGGCTACACCTTC
CASKLGQQTNYGYTF